Each of the 10 T cell receptor beta chains below was sequenced from the same sample in a study of T cells after yellow fever vaccination. TCRdb recomputed calls from the 5' RACE reads with MiXCR, one row per CDR3 protein. Here the sample spans 500,000 to 650,000 distinct CDR3 sequences, about a sixth being singletons. The sequencing used PBMCs, collected around 5 days after the first yellow fever vaccination. All receptors come from a man between 18 and 29 years old who received the YFV17D yellow fever vaccine.

The chain combines TRBV7-3 with TRBJ1-1; D not certain. The V and J ends lost 4 bases and 10 bases respectively, with 19 bases between them. There are 14 residues in the CDR3. Germline lookup yields CDR1 SGHTA and CDR2 FQGTGA. For the CDR3, the DNA is TGTGCCAGCAGCTCCCGGACGATATCACCCCGAGCTTTCTTT. Translating it yields CASSSRTISPRAFF.

This chain uses TRBV4-1 with TRBJ2-1; D is undetermined. The germline CDR1 and CDR2 sequences are MGHRA and YSYEKL. The CDR3 covers 13 residues. Trimming left V 4 bases short and J 6 bases short, with 10 bases between. Here the CDR3 reads CASSPPMGNEQFF. CDR3 sequence (DNA): TGCGCCAGCAGCCCGCCCATGGGCAATGAGCAGTTCTTC.

The CDR3 reads CASRVGTGKLGTQYF. The CDR3 DNA sequence: TGCGCCAGCAGAGTCGGGACGGGGAAGTTGGGCACGCAGTATTTT. This chain uses TRBV5-1 with TRBJ2-3; either TRBD1 or TRBD2 may supply D (5 bases each). Germline V gives CDR1 SGHRS, CDR2 YFSETQ. The CDR3 consists of 15 residues. V was trimmed by 5 bases and J by 9 bases, leaving 22 bases between them.

V and J are TRBV20-1 and TRBJ1-4, with D perhaps matching TRBD1 (6 bases). Germline CDR1 reads DFQATT; CDR2 reads SNEGSKA (reference sequence). This CDR3 has 14 residues. The V end was cut by 0 bases, the J end by 8 bases, with 13 bases between. The CDR3: CSARETGRGEKLFF. In nucleotides, the CDR3 is TGCAGTGCTAGAGAGACAGGCCGCGGAGAAAAACTGTTTTTT.

This clonotype was counted ten times or more. This chain links TRBV9 with TRBJ1-1; D remains ambiguous. Germline V gives CDR1 SGDLS, CDR2 YYNGEE. The CDR3 consists of 14 residues. Trimming pared 4 bases from V and 1 base from J, leaving 11 bases between. In DNA, the CDR3 is TGTGCCAGCAGCAAGCGGACGGGGAACACTGAAGCTTTCTTT. It encodes CASSKRTGNTEAFF.

The V gene is TRBV19, the J gene TRBJ2-3; the match to TRBD1 covers 7 bases. V dropped 7 bases and J dropped 6; count of bases not matched to a gene: 13. CDR1 is LNHDA, CDR2 SQIVND, per germline (reference sequence). This CDR3 spans 15 amino acids. The CDR3 nucleotides are TGTGCCAGTAAGGAACGGGACAGTGTCGCCGATACGCAGTATTTT. Translation gives CASKERDSVADTQYF.

The gene calls are TRBV2 and TRBJ1-2, with a possible D match to TRBD1 (5 bases). The CDR3 loop spans 13 amino acids. The germline V gene encodes CDR1 SNHLY and CDR2 FYNNEI. V lost 6 bases and J lost 8, with 16 bases in between. For the CDR3, the DNA is TGTGCCAGCAGGGCCGGGACCCTGCTCGGCTACACCTTC. It translates to CASRAGTLLGYTF.

There are a few counts of this clonotype. This sequence joins TRBV5-1 and TRBJ1-1; D gene uncertain. The CDR3 contains 17 residues. Per germline, CDR1 SGHRS and CDR2 YFSETQ. Trimming cost V 4 bases and J 0 bases, with 19 bases left between them. The chain's CDR3 is CASSPLPWTGMNTEAFF. As DNA, the CDR3 is TGCGCCAGCAGCCCACTTCCATGGACGGGCATGAACACTGAAGCTTTCTTT.

Written as DNA, the CDR3 is TGCGCCAGCTCCCAAAACCTAGCGACCCAAGAGACCCAGTACTTC. This sequence encodes CASSQNLATQETQYF. This chain uses TRBV5-1 with TRBJ2-5; D is possibly TRBD2 (6 bases). Per germline, CDR1 SGHRS and CDR2 YFSETQ. There are 15 residues in the CDR3. V dropped 7 bases and J dropped 1 base, with 17 bases sitting between them.

On this clonotype: One end of the junction does not line up with germline, which may come from a read error. The CDR3 reads CASRRESGANVLTF. CDR3 in DNA: TGCGCCAGCAGACGAGAGTCTGGGGCCAACGTTCTGACTTTC. This chain uses TRBV5-1 with TRBJ2-6; D perhaps matches TRBD1 (5 bases). CDR3 length: 14 residues. Germline CDR1 and CDR2: SGHRS and YFSETQ.